This paragraph covers one T cell receptor beta chain sequence. Individual cDNA molecules carried attached unique molecular identifiers. TCRdb redid the calling of the 5' RACE reads with MiXCR, one entry per CDR3 protein. The table records approximately 100,000 distinct CDR3 sequences, around a sixth of them present only once. With V trimmed by 0 bases and J by 8 bases, 8 bases remained unmatched. This CDR3 is built from 17 residues. CDR1 and CDR2 (germline): DFQATT, SNEGSKA (reference sequence). The source of the sample is a study of early T cells in non-severe SARS-CoV-2 infection. The chain combines TRBV20-1 with TRBJ2-1; 15 bases map to TRBD2. This TCR derives from an adult who was a healthcare worker with PCR-confirmed SARS-CoV-2 infection or an uninfected control (not recorded which). Input material: whole blood. CDR3 sequence: CSARDPGLAGGPYEQFF. For the CDR3, the DNA is TGCAGTGCTAGAGATCCAGGACTAGCGGGAGGGCCTTATGAGCAGTTCTTC.